This is a list of T cell receptor beta chains from one sample in a study of blood T cells in healthy people across ages. MiXCR, applied by TCRdb to the 5' RACE reads, yields one record per CDR3 protein. The profile shows about 1.8 million distinct CDR3 sequences, less than 50% of them singletons. Sequencing used blood. These receptors were obtained from a woman in her thirties or forties in good health. Each CDR3 is given with its conserved first and last residue. A D gene is named only where the DNA matches it firmly. The size of a clone is reported for some rows only, either as once, few or many, or as a class for expanded clones.

DNA: TGCAGCCGGTTAGGGACGTATGGCTACACCTTC
CDR3: CSRLGTYGYTF
V: TRBV29-1
size: -
D: -
J: TRBJ1-2

DNA: TGCAGTGCTAGACTGGACACTGAAGCTTTCTTT
CDR3: CSARLDTEAFF
V: TRBV20-1
size: -
D: -
J: TRBJ1-1

DNA: TGTGCCAGCAGCAAAGCCCACGGACGGCCCTCTGGGGCCAACGTCCTGACTTTC
CDR3: CASSKAHGRPSGANVLTF
V: TRBV21-1
size: few
D: -
J: TRBJ2-6

DNA: TGTGCCAGCAGTTTTGGGACTAGCGGGGGGATCGCCTACAATGAGCAGTTCTTC
CDR3: CASSFGTSGGIAYNEQFF
V: TRBV12-3/TRBV12-4
size: -
D: TRBD2
J: TRBJ2-1

DNA: TGCAGTGCGCACTCCAACCGCCCCGGCACAGATACGCAGTATTTT
CDR3: CSAHSNRPGTDTQYF
V: TRBV20-1
size: few
D: -
J: TRBJ2-3

DNA: TGTGCCAGCAGCTTTTTGGCCGGGGATCCCCCTGGCTACACCTTC
CDR3: CASSFLAGDPPGYTF
V: TRBV7-9
size: -
D: -
J: TRBJ1-2

DNA: TGCAGCGTTGAAGAAATAAATACAGGGGGATCCTCCTACGAGCAGTACTTC
CDR3: CSVEEINTGGSSYEQYF
V: TRBV29-1
size: few
D: TRBD1
J: TRBJ2-7

DNA: TGCGCCAGCAGCCAAGTCCGGGACAGCTCTCTCTATGGCTACACCTTC
CDR3: CASSQVRDSSLYGYTF
V: TRBV4-3
size: -
D: TRBD1
J: TRBJ1-2

DNA: TGCAGTGCCCCCTGGGACAGGGGGCACAATGAGCAGTTCTTC
CDR3: CSAPWDRGHNEQFF
V: TRBV20-1
size: -
D: TRBD1
J: TRBJ2-1

DNA: TGCAGTGCTAGAGATAGACAGTTCACTAACTATGGCTACACCTTC
CDR3: CSARDRQFTNYGYTF
V: TRBV20-1
size: -
D: -
J: TRBJ1-2

DNA: TGTGCCACCAGTGATAAAAACTCACGGGCCTACGAGCAGTACTTC
CDR3: CATSDKNSRAYEQYF
V: TRBV24-1
size: -
D: -
J: TRBJ2-7

DNA: TGCAGTGCTAGTGGGGGGGCAGGGGGCTATGAGCAGTTCTTC
CDR3: CSASGGAGGYEQFF
V: TRBV20-1
size: -
D: -
J: TRBJ2-1

DNA: TGTGCCAGCAGCTCGTCACAGGGGAGGGAGCAGTACTTC
CDR3: CASSSSQGREQYF
V: TRBV7-2
size: -
D: -
J: TRBJ2-5

DNA: TGTGCCAGCAGCTCAATTGGGCGGGGTTCCTACAATGAGCAGTTCTTC
CDR3: CASSSIGRGSYNEQFF
V: TRBV11-2
size: -
D: -
J: TRBJ2-1

DNA: TGTGCCAGCAGCCTGCGACCCGGGACAGGGAAAGAGACCCAGTACTTC
CDR3: CASSLRPGTGKETQYF
V: TRBV14
size: few
D: TRBD1
J: TRBJ2-5

DNA: TGCAGCGGAACGAACGGCCGGGACACTGAAGCTTTCTTT
CDR3: CSGTNGRDTEAFF
V: TRBV29-1
size: -
D: -
J: TRBJ1-1

DNA: TGTGCCAGCAGGTGGACAGTTGACGAGCAGTACTTC
CDR3: CASRWTVDEQYF
V: TRBV2
size: -
D: -
J: TRBJ2-7

DNA: TGCGCCAGCAGCCAAGACATGGTCCGTAGGGACATTCAGTACTTC
CDR3: CASSQDMVRRDIQYF
V: TRBV4-3
size: few
D: -
J: TRBJ2-4

DNA: TGTGCCAGCATAAACGGGGTTGGTAGCAGCTACAATGAGCAGTTCTTC
CDR3: CASINGVGSSYNEQFF
V: TRBV9
size: few
D: -
J: TRBJ2-1

DNA: TGTGCCAGCAGTTTCCCCCTAGCGGGGGGGCCGGGCACAGATACGCAGTATTTT
CDR3: CASSFPLAGGPGTDTQYF
V: TRBV12-3/TRBV12-4
size: few
D: TRBD2
J: TRBJ2-3

DNA: TGTGCCAGCAGCCAATCGGGGGACTACATCACAGATACGCAGTATTTT
CDR3: CASSQSGDYITDTQYF
V: TRBV14
size: once
D: TRBD2
J: TRBJ2-3

DNA: TGTGCCAGCAGCTGGGGGAAAAATCCCCCAGATGGCTACACCTTC
CDR3: CASSWGKNPPDGYTF
V: TRBV11-1
size: once
D: -
J: TRBJ1-2

DNA: TGTGCCAGCAGCTTAAAAATATCACAGGTGGACTATGGCTACACCTTC
CDR3: CASSLKISQVDYGYTF
V: TRBV7-9
size: once
D: -
J: TRBJ1-2